This TCR beta chain was profiled in a study of blood T cell repertoires in COVID-19. About the research overall: COVID-19 samples, acute and convalescent, were from the United States, Italy and Spain. PBMCs, B-cell-depleted T cells, or T cells provided the cDNA or gDNA that made up the material.

As originally analysed: How many nucleated cells were present was estimated from reference gene primer amplification. Some clones are missing from TCRdb's copy, which holds only in-frame ones; the method was immunoSEQ multiplex PCR. V, J and clone size reflect that table, while D and trimming were determined from the DNA. The sample holds some 220,000 clones, approximately 82% seen once. CDR3 length: 16 residues. With V trimmed by 5 bases and J by 0 bases, 7 bases remained unmatched. Germline loops: CDR1 SGHDN, CDR2 FVKESK. This chain links TRBV14 with TRBJ2-3, with 8 bases lining up with TRBD2. Material: peripheral blood. The TCR sequence derives from a man aged 50-59 years with active or convalescent COVID-19. Here the CDR3 DNA reads TGTGCCAGCAGCATTTTCACGGGGGGGAGCACAGATACGCAGTATTTT. Its translation: CASSIFTGGSTDTQYF.